The present TCR beta chain was sequenced within a study of immune evolution from preneoplasia to lung adenocarcinoma. Study conclusions and caveats: Compared with EGFR-mutant or double wild-type lesions, KRAS-mutant nodules were more clonal.

Repertoires were generated with immunoSEQ multiplex PCR, while TCRdb's copy carries only in-frame clones and drops some. Of around 4,000 clones detected, about 82% appear once; the ten largest clones hold 2.5% to 4%. Macro-dissection enriched premalignant or tumor cells before nucleic acid extraction. Germline CDR1 GTSNPN, CDR2 SVGIG (reference sequence). This CDR3 has 16 amino acids. With V trimmed by 7 bases and J by 8 bases, 14 bases remained unmatched. Concerning this clone itself: Its antigen remains unknown.

The sample comprised FFPE minimally invasive lung adenocarcinoma tissue. This TCR came from a person between 65 and 79 years old with lung adenocarcinoma. V gene TRBV30 combines with J gene TRBJ2-1, with 13 bases that match TRBD2. The CDR3 nucleotides read TGTGCCTCCGATACTAGCGGGAGGGCCCTCATTGATGAGCAGTTCTTC. Translation: CASDTSGRALIDEQFF.